These 3 T cell receptor beta chains came from one sample sequenced in a study of T-cell memory formation after mild COVID-19. MiXCR was run by TCRdb on the 5' RACE reads, yielding one entry per CDR3 protein. The sample includes some 310,000 distinct CDR3 sequences, 20% to 25% of them seen just once. The sequenced sample was PBMCs or a T cell subset sorted from them (not recorded which). These receptors were collected from a man aged 18 to 30 who had mild COVID-19 (a few samples of this study predate the infection). Cell type and time point are not known.

The chain couples TRBV5-1 to TRBJ2-3, with 11 nucleotides matching TRBD2. The ends lost 2 bases at V and 5 bases at J; junction bases unmatched: 7. Germline V gene lookup returns CDR1 SGHRS and CDR2 YFSETQ. The CDR3 spans 16 residues. The CDR3 DNA sequence: TGCGCCAGCAGCTTAAGACTAGCGGGGTTGGAAGATACGCAGTATTTT. It is translated as CASSLRLAGLEDTQYF.

CDR3 protein: CSARRGSFETQYF. The CDR3 DNA follows: TGCAGTGCTAGGAGGGGCTCGTTCGAGACCCAGTACTTC. The chain links TRBV20-1 to TRBJ2-5, with D perhaps matching TRBD1 or TRBD2 (5 bases each). The germline CDR1 and CDR2 sequences are DFQATT and SNEGSKA (reference sequence). There are 13 residues in the CDR3. Between the trimmed V and J ends, which lost 3 bases and 5 bases, there was a span of 13 bases.

The V and J genes are TRBV7-2 and TRBJ2-5; D unresolved. The CDR3 runs 15 residues. The germline gives CDR1 SGHTA, CDR2 FQGNSA. Trimming took 4 bases from V and 5 from J, leaving 17 bases between them. The CDR3: CASSSAVSRRETQYF. DNA of the CDR3: TGTGCCAGCAGCTCGGCGGTATCCCGGCGGGAGACCCAGTACTTC.